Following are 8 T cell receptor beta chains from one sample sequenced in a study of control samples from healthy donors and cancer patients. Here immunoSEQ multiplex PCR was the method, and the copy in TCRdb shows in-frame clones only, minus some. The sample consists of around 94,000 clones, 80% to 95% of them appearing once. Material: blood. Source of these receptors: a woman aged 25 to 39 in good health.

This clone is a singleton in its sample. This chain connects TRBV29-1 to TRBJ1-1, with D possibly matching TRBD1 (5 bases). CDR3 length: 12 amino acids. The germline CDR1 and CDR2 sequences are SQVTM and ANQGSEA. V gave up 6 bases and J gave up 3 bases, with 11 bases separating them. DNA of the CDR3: TGCAGCGTAGGGTGGGGGGACACTGAAGCTTTCTTT. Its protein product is CSVGWGDTEAFF.

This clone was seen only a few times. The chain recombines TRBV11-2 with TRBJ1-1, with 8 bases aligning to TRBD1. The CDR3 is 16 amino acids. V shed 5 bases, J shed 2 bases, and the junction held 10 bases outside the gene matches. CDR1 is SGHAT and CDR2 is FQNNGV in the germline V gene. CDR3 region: CASSTSSGTGNTEAFF. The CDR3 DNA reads TGTGCCAGCAGCACATCCTCGGGGACAGGTAACACTGAAGCTTTCTTT. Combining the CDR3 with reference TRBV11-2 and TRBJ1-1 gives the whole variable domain EAGVAQSPRYKIIEKRQSVAFWCNPISGHATLYWYQQILGQGPKLLIQFQNNGVVDDSQLPKDRFSAERLKGVDSTLKIQPAKLEDSAVYLCASSTSSGTGNTEAFFGQGTRLTVV.

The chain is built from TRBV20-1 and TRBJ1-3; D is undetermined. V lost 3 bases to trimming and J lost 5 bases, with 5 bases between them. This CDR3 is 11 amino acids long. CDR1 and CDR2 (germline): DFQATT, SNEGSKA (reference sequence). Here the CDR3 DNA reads TGCAGTGCTAGCGGTAGAAACACCATATATTTT. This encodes CSASGRNTIYF.

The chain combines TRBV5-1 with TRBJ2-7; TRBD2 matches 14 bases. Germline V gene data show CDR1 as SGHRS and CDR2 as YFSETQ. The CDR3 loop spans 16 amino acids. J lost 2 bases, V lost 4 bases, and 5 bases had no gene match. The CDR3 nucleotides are TGCGCCAGCAGCGGACTAGCGGGAGGCCTGGCCTACGAGCAGTACTTC. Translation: CASSGLAGGLAYEQYF.

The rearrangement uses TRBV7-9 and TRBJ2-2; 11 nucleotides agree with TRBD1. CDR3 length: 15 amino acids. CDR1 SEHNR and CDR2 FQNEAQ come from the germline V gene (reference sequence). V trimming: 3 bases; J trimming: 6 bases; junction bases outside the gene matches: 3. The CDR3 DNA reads TGTGCCAGCAGCTTTTGGACAGGGGGCCCCGGGGAGCTGTTTTTT. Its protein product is CASSFWTGGPGELFF.

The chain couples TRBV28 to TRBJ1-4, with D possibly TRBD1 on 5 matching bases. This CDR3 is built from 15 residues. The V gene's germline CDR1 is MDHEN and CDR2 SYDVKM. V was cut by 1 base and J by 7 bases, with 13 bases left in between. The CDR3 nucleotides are TGTGCCAGCAGTTTATTTCGGGACGGTCCTGAAAAACTGTTTTTT. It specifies CASSLFRDGPEKLFF.

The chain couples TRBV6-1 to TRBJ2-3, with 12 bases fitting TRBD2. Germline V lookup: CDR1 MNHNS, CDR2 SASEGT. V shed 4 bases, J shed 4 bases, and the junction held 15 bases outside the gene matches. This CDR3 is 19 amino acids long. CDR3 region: CASSAPGLAGRPRADTQYF. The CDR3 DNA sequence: TGTGCCAGCAGTGCCCCGGGACTAGCGGGCCGCCCGCGCGCAGATACGCAGTATTTT.

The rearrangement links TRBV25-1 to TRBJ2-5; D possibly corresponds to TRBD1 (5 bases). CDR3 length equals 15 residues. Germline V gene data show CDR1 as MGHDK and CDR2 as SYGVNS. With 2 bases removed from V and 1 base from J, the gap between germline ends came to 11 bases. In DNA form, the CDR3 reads TGTGCCAGCAGTGAACGCGTGACAGTCCAAGAGACCCAGTACTTC. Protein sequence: CASSERVTVQETQYF.